The present entry profiles one T cell receptor beta chain with its context. Individuals aged about 18 to 90 years were recruited from roughly 22 US areas. Membership in each cohort depended on participant-reported clinical history. The CDR3 has 15 amino acids. From germline, CDR1 is KGHDR and CDR2 SFDVKD. The ends were cut back, 4 bases at V and 0 bases at J, with 11 bases in the middle. This entry belongs to a study of blood T cell repertoires in COVID-19. As for the study in general: Sources were T cells, B-cell-depleted T cells, or PBMCs; the material itself was cDNA or gDNA.

Only in-frame clones appear in the TCRdb table, and some are missing; sequencing was by immunoSEQ multiplex PCR. The repertoire holds 200,000 to 250,000 clones, less than 85% seen once, with approximately 2% in the top ten. The chain employs TRBV24-1 and TRBJ2-5; maybe TRBD1 (5 bases). Input material: PBMCs or T cells enriched from blood (not recorded which). The TCR was taken from a man aged 60 to 75 who had recovered from COVID-19. CDR3 nucleotides: TGTGCCACCAGTGAACGACAGTCGTACCAAGAGACCCAGTACTTC. It encodes CATSERQSYQETQYF.